One T cell receptor (beta chain) is described in this entry. The antigen is undetermined. The data stem from a study of siplizumab effects on memory and regulatory T cells. Some clones are missing from TCRdb's copy, which holds only in-frame ones; the method was immunoSEQ multiplex PCR. The sample shows some 110,000 clones, around 94% of them seen only once. Regarding the study as a whole: The study found naive T cells seemingly more diverse than memory cells and seemingly major alloresponse contributors.

CDR1 SGHVS and CDR2 FQNEAQ come from the germline V gene. CDR3 size: 16 residues. Germline trimming cut 4 bases from V and 1 base from J; bases unmatched to any gene: 7. The chain employs TRBV7-8 and TRBJ1-3; TRBD1 aligns across 7 bases. Specimen: non-Treg CD4+ T cells sorted from blood. This clonotype was obtained from a human donor in good health. The CDR3 DNA sequence: TGTGCCAGCAGCTCCCAGACAGGGAAATCTGGAAACACCATATATTTT. This sequence encodes CASSSQTGKSGNTIYF.